These 7 T cell receptor beta chains came from one sample sequenced in a study of cytomegalovirus exposure and HLA in healthy donors. The PCR was carried out with 60 Vbeta primers and 13 Jbeta primers. TCRdb keeps only in-frame clones here, not all; method: immunoSEQ multiplex PCR. The table has under 200,000 clones, roughly 84% seen once. The sequencing sample was made of PBMCs. The origin of the receptors is a boy aged 2 to 10 in good health and CMV-seronegative.

This rearrangement joins TRBV6-6 to TRBJ2-7; 10 nucleotides line up with TRBD1. The CDR3 extends over 16 amino acids. Trimming cost V 4 bases and J 5 bases; bases outside gene matches: 11. Germline V CDR1 and CDR2: MNHNY, SVGAGI (reference sequence). CDR3 in DNA: TGTGCCAGCAGTTCTGGACAGGGGGTTCCTCCCGACGAGCAGTACTTC. It encodes CASSSGQGVPPDEQYF.

The V call is TRBV4-2, the J call TRBJ2-2, with D unresolved. Trimming shortened V by 4 bases and J by 3 bases, and 6 bases separated the two germline ends. The CDR3 totals 13 residues. CDR1 LGHNA and CDR2 YNFKEQ come from the germline V gene. CDR3 DNA sequence: TGTGCCAGCAGCCCTCCCGACACCGGGGAGCTGTTTTTT. Encoded protein: CASSPPDTGELFF.

V gene TRBV19 combines with J gene TRBJ1-5, with TRBD1 matching 8 bases. The CDR3 is made up of 15 amino acids. Germline V gives CDR1 LNHDA, CDR2 SQIVND (reference sequence). J gave up 2 bases and V 3 bases, and 3 bases lay outside the gene matches. This chain's CDR3 is CASSIQTGGNQPQHF. As DNA, the CDR3 is TGTGCCAGTAGTATCCAGACAGGGGGCAATCAGCCCCAGCATTTT. The entire variable domain, with the rest obtained from reference TRBV19 and TRBJ1-5, is as follows: DGGITQSPKYLFRKEGQNVTLSCEQNLNHDAMYWYRQDPGQGLRLIYYSQIVNDFQKGDIAEGYSVSREKKESFPLTVTSAQKNPTAFYLCASSIQTGGNQPQHFGDGTRLSIL.

This clone was seen only a few times. This chain uses TRBV14 with TRBJ2-7; D remains ambiguous. The CDR3 contains 14 residues. The V end was cut by 2 bases, the J end by 0 bases, with 8 bases between. The germline gives CDR1 SGHDN, CDR2 FVKESK. CDR3 protein: CASSQSTGSYEQYF. CDR3 DNA: TGTGCCAGCAGCCAAAGTACGGGCTCCTACGAGCAGTACTTC. Using reference TRBV14 and TRBJ2-7 for the parts outside the CDR3, the full variable domain is EAGVTQFPSHSVIEKGQTVTLRCDPISGHDNLYWYRRVMGKEIKFLLHFVKESKQDESGMPNNRFLAERTGGTYSTLKVQPAELEDSGVYFCASSQSTGSYEQYFGPGTRLTVT.

This clone was seen just once. The rearrangement links TRBV21-1 to TRBJ2-7; TRBD2 reflects the table's D call only, with no check against the DNA. TRBV21-1 is annotated as a pseudogene. The length of the CDR3 is 15 residues. CDR3 loop: CASSRDGTSLYEQYF. The CDR3, as DNA: TGTGCCAGCAGCAGAGACGGGACTAGTCTCTACGAGCAGTACTTC.

The V call is TRBV7-9, the J call TRBJ2-1, with 8 bases fitting TRBD2. Losses at the gene ends were 5 bases for V and 5 bases for J; bases not matched to a gene: 8. This CDR3 has 15 amino acids. Germline V gene sequence: CDR1 SEHNR, CDR2 FQNEAQ (reference sequence). CDR3 DNA sequence: TGTGCCAGCAGCGAAACCGGGACTAGTAACAATGAGCAGTTCTTC. Translating gives CASSETGTSNNEQFF.

This clone was recorded once. V usage is TRBV4-2 and J usage is TRBJ2-1, with 8 bases aligning to TRBD2. Germline CDR1 LGHNA, CDR2 YNFKEQ. Trimming took 0 bases from V and 3 from J; bases not matched to a gene: 4. CDR3 size: 16 residues. The CDR3: CASSQELAGRYNEQFF. The CDR3 DNA sequence: TGTGCCAGCAGCCAAGAATTAGCGGGACGCTACAATGAGCAGTTCTTC.